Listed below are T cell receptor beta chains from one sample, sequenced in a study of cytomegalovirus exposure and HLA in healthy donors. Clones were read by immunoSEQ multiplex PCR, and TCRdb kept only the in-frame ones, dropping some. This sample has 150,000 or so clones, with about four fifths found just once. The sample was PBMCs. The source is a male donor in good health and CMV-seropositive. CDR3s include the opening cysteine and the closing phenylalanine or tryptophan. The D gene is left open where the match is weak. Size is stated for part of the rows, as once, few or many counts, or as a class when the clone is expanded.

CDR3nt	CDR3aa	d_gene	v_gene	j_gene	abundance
TGTGCCAGTAGTATTTGGGCAGGGGTTCAATGGAGTGAAGCTTTCTTT	CASSIWAGVQWSEAFF	.	TRBV19	TRBJ1-1	.
TGCGCCAGCAGCCTTACAGGGGCAACTAATGAAAAACTGTTTTTT	CASSLTGATNEKLFF	TRBD1	TRBV5-1	TRBJ1-4	.
TGCGCCAGCAGCCAAGATCTAGGGACATGGAACACTGAAGCTTTCTTT	CASSQDLGTWNTEAFF	.	TRBV4-3	TRBJ1-1	.
TGTGCCAGCAGTTTATCGGGAGTGATCCCTCTCCTCTACGAGCAGTACTTC	CASSLSGVIPLLYEQYF	.	TRBV27	TRBJ2-7	.
TGTGCCAGCAGTGCGAACAGGGGGGCGACTTTGGAGCAGTACTTC	CASSANRGATLEQYF	TRBD1	TRBV28	TRBJ2-7	.
TGCGCCAGCAGCGGGGTAGCGGGAGGCGGTTTCAGCACAGATACGCAGTATTTT	CASSGVAGGGFSTDTQYF	TRBD2	TRBV5-1	TRBJ2-3	.
TGTGCCAGCAGCAGGGACTACCAACAAGAGACCCAGTACTTC	CASSRDYQQETQYF	TRBD2	TRBV7-2	TRBJ2-5	.
TGTGCCAGCCGGGGAGAGCGTATATACAATGAGCAGTTCTTC	CASRGERIYNEQFF	.	TRBV28	TRBJ2-1	once
TGTGCCAGCAGGTTTTTGGGGCCGATTAACTATGGCTACACCTTC	CASRFLGPINYGYTF	.	TRBV27	TRBJ1-2	.
TGCGCCAGCAGCCGGGGCAGGTTGGATGGCTACACCTTC	CASSRGRLDGYTF	.	TRBV4-3	TRBJ1-2	.
TGTGCCAGCAGCCCTAGCAGGGGCAGGGGTGAGACCCAGTACTTC	CASSPSRGRGETQYF	.	TRBV9	TRBJ2-5	.
TGCGCCAGCAGCCTGACTAGCGGGGGTTACAATGAGCAGTTCTTC	CASSLTSGGYNEQFF	TRBD2	TRBV10-2	TRBJ2-1	.
TGTGCCAGCAGCTTGGTCAGGGAAGGATTTGGTGGCTACACCTTC	CASSLVREGFGGYTF	.	TRBV7-9	TRBJ1-2	.
TGTGCCAGCAGCTTAACCTCGACAGAGGAAGAAGCTTTCTTT	CASSLTSTEEEAFF	.	TRBV7-9	TRBJ1-1	.
TGCGCCAGCAACCGGGGGGGCGGGGAGACCCAGTACTTC	CASNRGGGETQYF	TRBD2	TRBV10-2	TRBJ2-5	.
TGTGCCAGCAGTTACGCCGTCAGGGGTGCCTACGAGCAGTACTTC	CASSYAVRGAYEQYF	.	TRBV6-5	TRBJ2-7	.
TGTGCCAGCCGGGGACAGGCGGCAGGGAACACTGAAGCTTTCTTT	CASRGQAAGNTEAFF	TRBD1	TRBV6-6	TRBJ1-1	.
TGTGCCAGCAGGCTAAGCGGGAGCCCCACCGGGGAGCTGTTTTTT	CASRLSGSPTGELFF	TRBD2	TRBV11-3	TRBJ2-2	.